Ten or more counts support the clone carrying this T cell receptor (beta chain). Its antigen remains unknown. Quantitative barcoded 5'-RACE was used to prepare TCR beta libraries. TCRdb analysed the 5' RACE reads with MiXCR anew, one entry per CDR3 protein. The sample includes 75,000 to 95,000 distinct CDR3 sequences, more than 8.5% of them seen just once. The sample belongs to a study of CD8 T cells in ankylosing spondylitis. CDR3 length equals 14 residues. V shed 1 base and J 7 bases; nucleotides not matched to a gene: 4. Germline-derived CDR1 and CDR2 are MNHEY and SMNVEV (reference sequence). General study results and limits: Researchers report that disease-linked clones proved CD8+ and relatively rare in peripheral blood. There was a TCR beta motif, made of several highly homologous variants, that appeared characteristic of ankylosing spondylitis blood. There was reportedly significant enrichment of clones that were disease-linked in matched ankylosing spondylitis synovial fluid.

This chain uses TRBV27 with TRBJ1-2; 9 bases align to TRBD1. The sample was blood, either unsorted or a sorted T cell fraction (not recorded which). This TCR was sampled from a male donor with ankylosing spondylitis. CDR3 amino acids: CASSLLQGASGYTF. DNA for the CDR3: TGTGCCAGCAGTTTATTACAGGGGGCCTCTGGCTACACCTTC.